Each of the 29 T cell receptor beta chains below was sequenced from the same sample in a study of blood T cell repertoires in COVID-19. Some clones are missing from TCRdb's copy, which holds only in-frame ones; the method was immunoSEQ multiplex PCR. The data hold around 160,000 clones, with 84% observed a single time. The sequenced sample was PBMCs or T cells enriched from blood (not recorded which). These receptors were obtained from a woman aged 45-65 years who had been exposed to COVID-19.

This chain joins TRBV20-1 and TRBJ2-1, with D perhaps TRBD2 (5 bases). The V end was cut by 4 bases, the J end by 9 bases, with 7 bases between. The CDR3 has 10 amino acids. The germline V gene has CDR1 DFQATT and CDR2 SNEGSKA (reference sequence). CDR3 region: CSATAAEQFF. As DNA, the CDR3 is TGCAGTGCTACAGCGGCTGAGCAGTTCTTC.

This chain links TRBV2 with TRBJ2-5, with a possible D match to TRBD2 (6 bases). The CDR3 spans 12 residues. With 7 bases removed from V and 7 bases from J, the gap between germline ends came to 13 bases. Germline CDR1 reads SNHLY; CDR2 reads FYNNEI. The CDR3 is CASTLGAGTQYF. CDR3 in DNA: TGTGCCAGCACCCTAGGAGCGGGGACCCAGTACTTC.

The chain joins TRBV5-4 to TRBJ2-1; D gene ambiguous. Germline assignment: CDR1 SGHNT and CDR2 YYREEE (reference sequence). Trimming shortened V by 2 bases and J by 8 bases, and 14 bases separated the two germline ends. The CDR3 is made up of 14 amino acids. As DNA, the CDR3 is TGTGCCAGCAGCTTTGCTTCTAGGCCCCATGAGCAGTTCTTC. Its translation is CASSFASRPHEQFF.

The chain has TRBV4-3 and TRBJ2-2, with 10 positions matching TRBD2. Unmatched junction bases numbered 9, after V lost 0 bases and J lost 5 bases. CDR3 length equals 18 residues. Germline V lookup: CDR1 LGHNA, CDR2 YSLEER. Here the CDR3 reads CASSQEGSSGGATGELFF. The DNA for the CDR3 is TGCGCCAGCAGCCAAGAGGGGAGCAGCGGGGGGGCTACCGGGGAGCTGTTTTTT.

This chain links TRBV7-2 with TRBJ2-3; D may be TRBD2 (5 bases). The CDR3 loop spans 15 amino acids. Germline loops: CDR1 SGHTA, CDR2 FQGNSA. V was trimmed by 2 bases and J by 1 base, leaving 10 bases between them. CDR3 DNA: TGTGCCAGCAGCTTAAGAGGGATGGGCACAGATACGCAGTATTTT. It encodes CASSLRGMGTDTQYF.

V usage is TRBV5-1 and J usage is TRBJ2-5, with D possibly TRBD2 on 6 matching bases. The V and J ends lost 0 bases and 7 bases respectively, with 13 bases between them. Germline loops: CDR1 SGHRS, CDR2 YFSETQ. The CDR3 has 14 residues. CDR3 DNA sequence: TGCGCCAGCAGCTTGGGACTAGACCTGGGGACCCAGTACTTC. It is translated as CASSLGLDLGTQYF.

The CDR3 sequence is CASSEELPDTSGRTHQETQYF. CDR3 nucleotide sequence: TGTGCCAGCAGTGAAGAGCTTCCCGATACTAGCGGGAGGACTCACCAAGAGACCCAGTACTTC. The chain combines TRBV6-1 with TRBJ2-5; TRBD2 matches 12 bases. The V gene's germline CDR1 is MNHNS and CDR2 SASEGT. This CDR3 has 21 residues. J was trimmed by 0 bases and V by 1 base; bases with no gene match: 15.

This clone came up once. The rearrangement uses TRBV10-3 and TRBJ2-5, with 12 nucleotides matching TRBD2. CDR3 length equals 16 residues. Losses at the gene ends were 9 bases for V and 4 bases for J; bases not matched to a gene: 12. The germline CDR1 and CDR2 sequences are ENHRY and SYGVKD. CDR3 DNA sequence: TGTGCCATTAGCGAAGGATCTAGCGGGGGGGGAGAGACCCAGTACTTC. This encodes CAISEGSSGGGETQYF.

In DNA, the CDR3 is TGTGCAAGTCGCTTAGGAGCCGAGCGGGGGACTCAAGAGACCCAGTACTTC. This gives the protein CASRLGAERGTQETQYF. The chain has TRBV12-2 and TRBJ2-5; TRBD2 is the table's D call and was not checked against the DNA. TRBV12-2 is designated a pseudogene. The CDR3 runs 17 residues.

The genes are TRBV5-6 and TRBJ2-7; tentatively, D is TRBD1 (5 bases). There are 14 residues in the CDR3. Germline V CDR1 and CDR2: SGHDT, YYEEEE. With 2 bases removed from V and 5 bases from J, the gap between germline ends came to 14 bases. The CDR3 is CASSLAQVGNEQYF. DNA of the CDR3: TGTGCCAGCAGCTTAGCACAGGTAGGAAACGAGCAGTACTTC.

This clone was picked up one time. The rearrangement links TRBV7-6 to TRBJ2-5; TRBD1 agrees at 7 bases. Germline CDR1 SGHVS, CDR2 FNYEAQ. This CDR3 has 14 residues. V lost 1 base, J lost 5 bases, and 4 bases stayed unmatched. The CDR3 DNA is TGTGCCAGCAGCTTAGTCGCGACAGGGGAGACCCAGTACTTC. It is translated as CASSLVATGETQYF.

The rearrangement uses TRBV5-5 and TRBJ2-7; TRBD1 aligns across 11 bases. This CDR3 is 14 amino acids long. J was trimmed by 3 bases and V by 4 bases; bases with no gene match: 3. Germline V gene lookup returns CDR1 SGHKS and CDR2 YYEKEE (reference sequence). The chain's CDR3 is CASSTGTGGYEQYF. The CDR3 DNA follows: TGTGCCAGCAGCACCGGGACAGGGGGCTACGAGCAGTACTTC.

This clone was seen only once. The V and J genes are TRBV5-4 and TRBJ2-7, with a weak D call TRBD1 (5 bases). Germline CDR1 reads SGHNT; CDR2 reads YYREEE (reference sequence). V lost 0 bases, J lost 1 base, and 14 bases lay in between. The CDR3 has 16 amino acids. The CDR3 is CASSLGIKQASYEQYF. The CDR3 DNA is TGTGCCAGCAGCTTGGGAATTAAACAGGCGTCCTACGAGCAGTACTTC. Full variable domain (rest looked up from reference TRBV5-4 and TRBJ2-7): ETGVTQSPTHLIKTRGQQVTLRCSSQSGHNTVSWYQQALGQGPQFIFQYYREEENGRGNFPPRFSGLQFPNYSSELNVNALELDDSALYLCASSLGIKQASYEQYFGPGTRLTVT.

This chain joins TRBV10-1 and TRBJ2-5; 9 bases map to TRBD1. The CDR3 extends over 13 amino acids. Germline V gives CDR1 WNHNN, CDR2 SYGVQD (reference sequence). V was clipped by 5 bases and J by 4 bases; unmatched bases: 2. This chain's CDR3 is CASSSTGGETQYF. The DNA for the CDR3 is TGCGCCAGCAGTTCGACAGGGGGAGAGACCCAGTACTTC.

The chain employs TRBV7-2 and TRBJ1-2; unclear D gene. V lost 3 bases and J 3 bases, leaving 14 bases between the germline ends. CDR3 length: 15 amino acids. Germline V CDR1 and CDR2: SGHTA, FQGNSA. This chain's CDR3 is CASSLSAQVYYGYTF. Written as DNA, the CDR3 is TGTGCCAGCAGCTTGTCAGCCCAGGTATACTATGGCTACACCTTC. The whole variable domain, remainder taken from reference TRBV7-2 and TRBJ1-2, is GAGVSQSPSNKVTEKGKDVELRCDPISGHTALYWYRQSLGQGLEFLIYFQGNSAPDKSGLPSDRFSAERTGGSVSTLTIQRTQQEDSAVYLCASSLSAQVYYGYTFGSGTRLTVV.

The chain couples TRBV2 to TRBJ2-7; a possible D gene is TRBD2 (6 bases). The CDR3 spans 15 residues. V gave up 3 bases and J gave up 1 base, with 13 bases separating them. Germline V gene sequence: CDR1 SNHLY, CDR2 FYNNEI. Here the CDR3 DNA reads TGTGCCAGCAGTGATAGGCGGGGTCCGTCCTACGAGCAGTACTTC. It yields the protein CASSDRRGPSYEQYF. Variable domain in full (rest from reference TRBV2 and TRBJ2-7): EPEVTQTPSHQVTQMGQEVILRCVPISNHLYFYWYRQILGQKVEFLVSFYNNEISEKSEIFDDQFSVERPDGSNFTLKIRSTKLEDSAMYFCASSDRRGPSYEQYFGPGTRLTVT.

The chain employs TRBV18 and TRBJ1-5, with a weak D call TRBD1 (6 bases). This CDR3 has 15 amino acids. Germline-derived CDR1 and CDR2 are KGHSH and LQKENI. V gave up 7 bases and J gave up 6 bases, with 19 bases separating them. The CDR3 coding sequence is TGTGCCAGCTTATGGTCGGACAGAGTGATTCAGCCCCAGCATTTT. This sequence encodes CASLWSDRVIQPQHF.

The rearrangement joins TRBV5-1 to TRBJ2-5; 7 bases line up with TRBD1. CDR1 and CDR2 from the germline V gene are SGHRS and YFSETQ. This CDR3 has 17 amino acids. The V segment lost 0 bases and the J segment 5 bases; nucleotides outside the gene matches: 13. DNA for the CDR3: TGCGCCAGCAGCTTGGAAGGCCCCCGGACAGGTGGGGAGACCCAGTACTTC. Translating gives CASSLEGPRTGGETQYF.

The rearrangement joins TRBV27 to TRBJ1-2; the D gene is possibly TRBD1 (6 bases). The CDR3 sequence is 14 residues long. Trimming took 5 bases from V and 8 from J, leaving 18 bases between them. Germline V gene lookup returns CDR1 MNHEY and CDR2 SMNVEV (reference sequence). The CDR3 is CASSPTTGLRGYTF. CDR3 coding DNA: TGTGCCAGCAGTCCCACCACAGGGTTACGCGGCTACACCTTC.

A few counts support this clone. The chain carries TRBV5-1 and TRBJ1-1, with unresolved D. V lost 4 bases and J 8 bases, leaving 18 bases between the germline ends. Germline V gene data show CDR1 as SGHRS and CDR2 as YFSETQ. The CDR3 runs to 14 residues. The CDR3 coding sequence is TGCGCCAGCAGCCTGGAACCCATAGCAGTCGAAGCTTTCTTT. Protein product: CASSLEPIAVEAFF.

The chain uses TRBV10-2 and TRBJ2-4; the match to TRBD2 covers 15 bases. CDR3 size: 22 residues. Trimming cost V 0 bases and J 0 bases; bases outside gene matches: 12. Germline assignment: CDR1 WSHSY and CDR2 SAAADI. In nucleotides, the CDR3 is TGCGCCAGCAGTGAGTCGGGCGGCAGAGGACTAGCGGGAGGGCTAGCCAAAAACATTCAGTACTTC. This encodes CASSESGGRGLAGGLAKNIQYF.

The chain couples TRBV7-6 to TRBJ2-1, with D possibly TRBD1 on 6 matching bases. The CDR3 consists of 13 residues. Germline V gene sequence: CDR1 SGHVS, CDR2 FNYEAQ. The V end lost 4 bases, the J end lost 10 bases, and 14 bases lay between the germline ends. The CDR3 DNA follows: TGTGCCAGCAGCTCGTTAGGGGGAAGAGAGCAGTTCTTC. It specifies CASSSLGGREQFF. The full variable domain, in which reference TRBV7-6 and TRBJ2-1 provide the parts outside the CDR3, is GAGVSQSPRYKVTKRGQDVALRCDPISGHVSLYWYRQALGQGPEFLTYFNYEAQQDKSGLPNDRFSAERPEGSISTLTIQRTEQRDSAMYRCASSSLGGREQFFGPGTRLTVL.

This chain links TRBV27 with TRBJ2-1; D uncertain. Trimming pared 7 bases from V and 8 bases from J, leaving 15 bases between. Germline CDR1 and CDR2: MNHEY and SMNVEV (reference sequence). The CDR3 length is 13 residues. In DNA form, the CDR3 reads TGTGCCAGCAAAGTCGGTTATCGTCATGAGCAGTTCTTC. Residues: CASKVGYRHEQFF.

The chain links TRBV7-2 to TRBJ2-3, with a possible D match to TRBD2 (5 bases). CDR1 is SGHTA and CDR2 is FQGNSA in the germline V gene. V lost 1 base and J lost 2, with 19 bases in between. The CDR3 is 18 residues long. Here the CDR3 DNA reads TGTGCCAGCAGCTTAGGTCCAGTTCGGGGAACGTCCACAGATACGCAGTATTTT. This translates into CASSLGPVRGTSTDTQYF.

The chain employs TRBV12-3 or TRBV12-4 and TRBJ1-1; tentative D call: TRBD1 (5 bases). Trimming left V 4 bases short and J 3 bases short, with 9 bases between. CDR3 size: 13 residues. The CDR3 spells CASSSRGDTEAFF. The CDR3 coding sequence is TGTGCCAGCAGTTCCCGGGGGGACACTGAAGCTTTCTTT.

This clone was seen a few times. The genes are TRBV3-1 (or the pseudogene TRBV3-2) and TRBJ1-1; D is perhaps TRBD1 (5 bases). The CDR3 sequence is 13 residues long. Looked up from germline, CDR1 is LGHDT and CDR2 is YNNKEL (reference sequence). V was pared by 7 bases and J by 1 base, with 10 bases between. Here the CDR3 DNA reads TGTGCCAGCACTCGGGGGTCGAACACTGAAGCTTTCTTT. Its translation is CASTRGSNTEAFF.

The chain has TRBV5-1 and TRBJ1-1, with 9 bases aligning to TRBD1. Germline CDR1 is SGHRS and CDR2 is YFSETQ. The length of the CDR3 is 15 residues. Trimming at V came to 2 bases and at J to 5 bases, leaving 7 bases not matched to a gene. CDR3 residues: CASSLTTDRGTEAFF. CDR3 DNA: TGCGCCAGCAGCTTAACAACCGACAGGGGGACTGAAGCTTTCTTT.

V usage is TRBV10-3 and J usage is TRBJ1-2; D ambiguous. Trimming cost V 4 bases and J 3 bases, with 6 bases left between them. Germline-derived CDR1 and CDR2 are ENHRY and SYGVKD. This CDR3 has 12 residues. CDR3 loop: CAISGEDYGYTF. In nucleotides, the CDR3 is TGTGCCATCAGTGGGGAGGACTATGGCTACACCTTC.

This clone occurred a few times. The gene calls are TRBV5-1 and TRBJ2-5; D may be TRBD2 (6 bases). V lost 4 bases, J lost 4 bases, and 17 bases lay in between. This CDR3 contains 15 residues. From germline, CDR1 is SGHRS and CDR2 YFSETQ. The CDR3 protein is CASSPRDSGRETQYF. DNA of the CDR3: TGCGCCAGCAGCCCGAGGGATAGCGGAAGAGAGACCCAGTACTTC.